These T cell receptor beta chains were read from a single sample in a study of T cell responses to AZD1222 COVID-19 vaccine. Using immunoSEQ multiplex PCR, the repertoire was profiled, and TCRdb retains in-frame clones only, with some absent. The sample lists about 170,000 clones; 90% were seen once. Source: peripheral blood, taken on day 0 of AZD1222 vaccination. The source is an adult in good health. Both conserved end residues are part of each CDR3. Each record gives: V gene, CDR3 length, J gene, D gene, clone size, CDR3 protein, CDR3 DNA. A D gene is named only where the DNA matches it firmly. Clone size, where shown, is once, few, many, or a class for clones that have expanded.

TRBV11-2	15	TRBJ1-1	NA	NA	CASSLLSRMNTEAFF	TGTGCCAGCAGCTTACTGAGCAGGATGAACACTGAAGCTTTCTTT
TRBV6-2/TRBV6-3	15	TRBJ2-7	TRBD1	once	CASSTRGQGFGEQYF	TGTGCCAGCAGCACCAGGGGACAGGGATTTGGCGAGCAGTACTTC
TRBV4-3	14	TRBJ2-3	TRBD2	NA	CASSQGDYLDTQYF	TGCGCCAGCAGCCAAGGGGACTATTTAGATACGCAGTATTTT
TRBV27	15	TRBJ2-1	TRBD2	once	CASNLAGGLYNEQFF	TGTGCCAGCAATCTAGCGGGGGGGCTCTACAATGAGCAGTTCTTC
TRBV7-7	16	TRBJ2-2	TRBD2	NA	CASSSTSGGLTRELFF	TGTGCCAGCAGCTCAACTAGCGGGGGGTTAACCCGGGAGCTGTTTTTT
TRBV7-3	15	TRBJ1-6	NA	once	CASSIGTGGNSPLHF	TGTGCCAGCAGCATAGGGACCGGGGGGAATTCACCCCTCCACTTT
TRBV27	17	TRBJ2-5	TRBD1	NA	CASRPLQGARVWETQYF	TGTGCCAGCAGACCACTACAGGGGGCGCGGGTCTGGGAGACCCAGTACTTC
TRBV27	14	TRBJ2-7	NA	NA	CASSLASQTYEQYF	TGTGCCAGCAGTTTGGCTAGTCAGACCTACGAGCAGTACTTC
TRBV5-1	14	TRBJ2-5	NA	NA	CASSFTLEKETQYF	TGCGCCAGCAGCTTCACATTAGAAAAAGAGACCCAGTACTTC
TRBV29-1	15	TRBJ1-5	NA	NA	CSVGAVGDSNQPQHF	TGCAGCGTTGGGGCAGTGGGGGATAGCAATCAGCCCCAGCATTTT
TRBV6-2/TRBV6-3	15	TRBJ1-5	NA	NA	CASSYSRENNQPQHF	TGTGCCAGCAGTTACTCTCGGGAGAACAATCAGCCCCAGCATTTT
TRBV5-5	15	TRBJ2-6	NA	NA	CASSFGGSGANVLTF	TGTGCCAGCAGCTTTGGTGGTTCAGGGGCCAACGTCCTGACTTTC
TRBV27	19	TRBJ2-3	TRBD1	once	CASSLRGRGPFFSTDTQYF	TGTGCCAGCAGTTTACGCGGCAGGGGGCCCTTTTTCTCTACAGATACGCAGTATTTT
TRBV3-1/TRBV3-2	14	TRBJ1-3	NA	few	CASSQTDSGNTIYF	TGTGCCAGCAGCCAAACGGACTCTGGAAACACCATATATTTT
TRBV6-5	13	TRBJ1-2	NA	once	CASSINRDYGYTF	TGTGCCAGCAGTATAAATAGGGATTATGGCTACACCTTC
TRBV4-3	16	TRBJ2-2	NA	NA	CASSQEGHLNTGELFF	TGCGCCAGCAGCCAAGAAGGACATCTGAACACCGGGGAGCTGTTTTTT
TRBV3-1/TRBV3-2	12	TRBJ2-5	TRBD2	NA	CASNFPGGTQYF	TGTGCCAGCAATTTTCCGGGAGGGACCCAGTACTTC
TRBV10-3	16	TRBJ2-1	NA	medium-sized	CAISESRLAGYNEQFF	TGTGCCATCAGTGAGTCGAGGCTAGCAGGGTACAATGAGCAGTTCTTC
TRBV20-1	13	TRBJ1-2	NA	NA	CSASLGAGHGYTF	TGCAGTGCTAGTTTAGGGGCAGGACATGGCTACACCTTC
TRBV11-3	18	TRBJ1-6	TRBD1	NA	CASKLCAPDRDTDSPLHF	TGTGCCAGCAAACTCTGCGCGCCGGACAGGGATACGGATTCACCCCTCCACTTT
TRBV9	15	TRBJ2-5	TRBD2	NA	CASSDTGTSAETQYF	TGTGCCAGCAGCGACACCGGGACTAGCGCAGAGACCCAGTACTTC
TRBV3-1/TRBV3-2	16	TRBJ2-3	TRBD1	NA	CASSRDREASTDTQYF	TGTGCCAGCAGCCGGGACAGGGAAGCGAGCACAGATACGCAGTATTTT
TRBV5-4	15	TRBJ1-3	NA	NA	CASSLGSDNGNTIYF	TGTGCCAGCAGCTTAGGGAGCGATAATGGAAACACCATATATTTT